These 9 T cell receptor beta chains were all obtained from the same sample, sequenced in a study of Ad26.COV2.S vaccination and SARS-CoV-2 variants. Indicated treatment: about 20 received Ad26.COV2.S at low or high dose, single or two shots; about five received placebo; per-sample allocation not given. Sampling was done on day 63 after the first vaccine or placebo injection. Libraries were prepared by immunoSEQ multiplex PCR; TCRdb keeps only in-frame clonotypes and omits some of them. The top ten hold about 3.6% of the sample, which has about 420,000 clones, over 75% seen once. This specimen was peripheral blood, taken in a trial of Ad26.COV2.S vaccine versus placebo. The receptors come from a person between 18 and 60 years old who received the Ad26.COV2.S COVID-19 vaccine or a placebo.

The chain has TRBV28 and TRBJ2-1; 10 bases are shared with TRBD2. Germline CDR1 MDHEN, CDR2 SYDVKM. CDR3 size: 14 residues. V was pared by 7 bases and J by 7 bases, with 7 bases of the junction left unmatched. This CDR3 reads CASKAGGPVNEQFF. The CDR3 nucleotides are TGTGCCAGCAAAGCGGGGGGGCCGGTGAATGAGCAGTTCTTC.

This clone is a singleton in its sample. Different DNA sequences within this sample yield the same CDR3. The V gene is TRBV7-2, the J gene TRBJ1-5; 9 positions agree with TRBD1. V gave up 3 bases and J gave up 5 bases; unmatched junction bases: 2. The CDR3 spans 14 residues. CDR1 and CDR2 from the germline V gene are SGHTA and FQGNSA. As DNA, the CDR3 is TGTGCCAGCAGCTTGAGGACAGGGGATCAGCCCCAGCATTTT. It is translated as CASSLRTGDQPQHF.

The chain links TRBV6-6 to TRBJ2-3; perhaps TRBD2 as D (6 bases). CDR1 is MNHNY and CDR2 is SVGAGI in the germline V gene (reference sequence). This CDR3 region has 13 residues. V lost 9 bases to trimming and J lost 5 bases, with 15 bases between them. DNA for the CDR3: TGTGCCAGTCAGGGTCCAGCGGGAGATACGCAGTATTTT. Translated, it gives CASQGPAGDTQYF.

As DNA, the CDR3 is TGTGCCAGCTCAGTCCAGCGGGGGAGTAGCAATCAGCCCCAGCATTTT. It encodes CASSVQRGSSNQPQHF. V is TRBV18 and J is TRBJ1-5; tentatively, D is TRBD1 (5 bases). CDR1 is KGHSH, CDR2 LQKENI, per germline. This CDR3 region has 16 residues. Between the trimmed V and J ends, which lost 5 bases and 0 bases, there was a span of 14 bases.

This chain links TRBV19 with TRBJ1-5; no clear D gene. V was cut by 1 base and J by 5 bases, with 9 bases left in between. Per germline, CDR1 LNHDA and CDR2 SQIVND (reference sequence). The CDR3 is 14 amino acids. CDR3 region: CASSIGRVYQPQHF. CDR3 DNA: TGTGCCAGTAGTATAGGGAGGGTATATCAGCCCCAGCATTTT.

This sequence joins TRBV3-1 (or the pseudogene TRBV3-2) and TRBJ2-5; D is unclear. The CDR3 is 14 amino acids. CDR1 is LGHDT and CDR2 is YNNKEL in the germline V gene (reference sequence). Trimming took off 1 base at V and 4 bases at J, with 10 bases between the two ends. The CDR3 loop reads CASSQVLTRETQYF. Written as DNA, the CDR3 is TGTGCCAGCAGCCAAGTTTTGACCCGAGAGACCCAGTACTTC.

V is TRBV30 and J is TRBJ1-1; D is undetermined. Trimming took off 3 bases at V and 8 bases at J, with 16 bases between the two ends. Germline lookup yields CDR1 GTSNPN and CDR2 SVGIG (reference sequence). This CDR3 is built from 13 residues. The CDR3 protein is CAWSLEGIIEAFF. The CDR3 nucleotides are TGTGCCTGGAGCCTCGAGGGTATAATCGAAGCTTTCTTT.

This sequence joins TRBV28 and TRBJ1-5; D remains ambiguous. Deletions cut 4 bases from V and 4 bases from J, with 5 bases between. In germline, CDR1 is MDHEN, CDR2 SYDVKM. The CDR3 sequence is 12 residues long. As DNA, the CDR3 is TGTGCCAGCAGTTCTACAAATCAGCCCCAGCATTTT. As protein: CASSSTNQPQHF.

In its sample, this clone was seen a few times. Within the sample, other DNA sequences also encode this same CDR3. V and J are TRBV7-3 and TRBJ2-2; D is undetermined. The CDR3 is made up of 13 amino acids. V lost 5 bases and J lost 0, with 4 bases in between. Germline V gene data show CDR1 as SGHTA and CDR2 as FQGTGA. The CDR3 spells CASSPTNTGELFF. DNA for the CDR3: TGTGCCAGCAGCCCCACGAACACCGGGGAGCTGTTTTTT.